This TCR beta chain was profiled in a study of spatial heterogeneity in lung cancer. Looking at the study overall: Sequencing was performed on follow-up PBMC samples when available, collected at a median of about two years after resection.

TCRdb analysed the 5' RACE reads with MiXCR anew, one entry per CDR3 protein. Among around 25,000 distinct CDR3 sequences listed, 5% to 6.5% were seen once. This sample's time point: blood at routine non-recurrence follow-up after resection. This clonotype was counted at least ten times. V was trimmed by 0 bases and J by 4 bases, leaving 5 bases between them. From germline, CDR1 is SGHDT and CDR2 YYEEEE. CDR3 length: 13 residues. This sequence was found in a female donor with early-stage non-small cell lung cancer. Material: PBMCs, obtained at follow-up. The chain is built from TRBV5-6 and TRBJ2-1; a weak D match, TRBD1 (5 bases). The CDR3 DNA is TGTGCCAGCAGCTTGGGACAGTACAATGAGCAGTTCTTC. The encoded protein is CASSLGQYNEQFF.